What follows are 10 T cell receptor beta chains derived from one specimen sequenced in a study of blood T cell repertoires in COVID-19. Data came from immunoSEQ multiplex PCR; TCRdb stores just in-frame clones and leaves some out. The sample yields approximately 220,000 clones, 83% seen once. Sequencing input: PBMCs or T cells enriched from blood (not recorded which). These receptors all stem from a woman aged 50 to 60 who had been exposed to COVID-19.

V usage is TRBV4-2 and J usage is TRBJ2-6, with D perhaps TRBD1 (6 bases). Looked up from germline, CDR1 is LGHNA and CDR2 is YNFKEQ. Trimming pared 2 bases from V and 0 bases from J, leaving 14 bases between. The CDR3 runs to 18 residues. CDR3 sequence (DNA): TGTGCCAGCAGCCAAAAGCCAAGGGGGAGCTCTGGGGCCAACGTCCTGACTTTC. This translates into CASSQKPRGSSGANVLTF.

This rearrangement joins TRBV10-3 to TRBJ2-7, with D perhaps TRBD2 (6 bases). Germline CDR1 reads ENHRY; CDR2 reads SYGVKD. V shed 2 bases and J shed 2 bases, with 19 bases lying between them. There are 17 residues in the CDR3. In DNA, the CDR3 is TGTGCCATCAGTGAGCGCGGGGCTCGTACGGGAACCTACGAGCAGTACTTC. Protein product: CAISERGARTGTYEQYF.

The CDR3 DNA reads as TGTGCCAGCAGTGAAGCGCAGGGTCTCAGTCAATCCTACGAGCAGTACTTC. It codes for CASSEAQGLSQSYEQYF. The chain joins TRBV6-1 to TRBJ2-7; possibly TRBD1 for D (5 bases). With 0 bases removed from V and 1 base from J, the gap between germline ends came to 16 bases. The CDR3 covers 17 residues. Germline lookup yields CDR1 MNHNS and CDR2 SASEGT.

The gene calls are TRBV23-1 and TRBJ2-2; tentative D call: TRBD2 (6 bases). TRBV23-1 counts as an open reading frame of uncertain function. Between the trimmed V and J ends, which lost 5 bases and 9 bases, there was a span of 13 bases. This CDR3 spans 13 amino acids. CDR3 loop: CASSAGLSWELFF. The CDR3 nucleotides are TGCGCCAGCAGTGCGGGGCTCAGTTGGGAGCTGTTTTTT.

The rearrangement links TRBV7-8 to TRBJ1-6; 10 bases are shared with TRBD1. This CDR3 spans 17 amino acids. Germline CDR1 SGHVS, CDR2 FQNEAQ. The V and J ends lost 4 bases and 6 bases, in that order; junction bases with no gene match: 9. The CDR3 here is CASSSTPRDRGNSPLHF. The CDR3 DNA reads TGTGCCAGCAGCTCTACCCCCCGGGACAGGGGTAATTCACCCCTCCACTTT. Full variable domain (missing parts from reference TRBV7-8 and TRBJ1-6): GAGVSQSPRYKVAKRGQDVALRCDPISGHVSLFWYQQALGQGPEFLTYFQNEAQLDKSGLPSDRFFAERPEGSVSTLKIQRTQQEDSAVYLCASSSTPRDRGNSPLHFGNGTRLTVT.

This sequence joins TRBV15 and TRBJ1-2, with TRBD1 matching 7 bases. The ends lost 0 bases at V and 8 bases at J; junction bases unmatched: 12. Per germline, CDR1 LNHNV and CDR2 YYDKDF (reference sequence). CDR3 length: 16 amino acids. Here the CDR3 reads CATSRDLHSGGKGYTF. The CDR3 nucleotides are TGTGCCACCAGCAGAGATCTGCATTCAGGGGGTAAAGGCTACACCTTC.

This clone was found many times. This chain links TRBV30 with TRBJ1-3; perhaps TRBD1 as D (5 bases). The germline V and J ends were trimmed by 3 bases and 9 bases, with 12 bases remaining between them. There are 12 residues in the CDR3. Germline V gene lookup returns CDR1 GTSNPN and CDR2 SVGIG (reference sequence). Here the CDR3 DNA reads TGTGCCTGGAGCATCGGCGGGGCCACCATATATTTT. Translating it yields CAWSIGGATIYF.

The chain carries TRBV3-1 (or the pseudogene TRBV3-2) and TRBJ1-6; the match to TRBD1 covers 7 bases. This CDR3 region has 14 residues. Germline V CDR1 and CDR2: LGHDT, YNNKEL (reference sequence). After removal of 4 bases from V and 8 bases from J, the junction contained 5 bases not matched to a gene. CDR3 nucleotides: TGTGCCAGCAGCCCTCAACAGGGGCATTCACCCCTCCACTTT. This codes for CASSPQQGHSPLHF.

The genes are TRBV3-1 (or the pseudogene TRBV3-2) and TRBJ1-3, with D perhaps matching TRBD1 (6 bases). The CDR3 is 14 amino acids. Trimming removed 2 bases from V and 5 bases from J, with 10 bases in between. Germline V gene sequence: CDR1 LGHDT, CDR2 YNNKEL (reference sequence). Here the CDR3 reads CASSQPTGRNTIYF. DNA of the CDR3: TGTGCCAGCAGCCAACCGACAGGCCGAAACACCATATATTTT.

The rearrangement joins TRBV19 to TRBJ1-1; no clear D gene. From germline, CDR1 is LNHDA and CDR2 SQIVND (reference sequence). The CDR3 is 14 residues long. Trimming stripped 6 bases from V and 0 bases from J, with 11 bases between. CDR3 sequence: CASSLTRLNTEAFF. The CDR3 DNA reads TGTGCCAGTAGCCTGACACGCTTGAACACTGAAGCTTTCTTT.